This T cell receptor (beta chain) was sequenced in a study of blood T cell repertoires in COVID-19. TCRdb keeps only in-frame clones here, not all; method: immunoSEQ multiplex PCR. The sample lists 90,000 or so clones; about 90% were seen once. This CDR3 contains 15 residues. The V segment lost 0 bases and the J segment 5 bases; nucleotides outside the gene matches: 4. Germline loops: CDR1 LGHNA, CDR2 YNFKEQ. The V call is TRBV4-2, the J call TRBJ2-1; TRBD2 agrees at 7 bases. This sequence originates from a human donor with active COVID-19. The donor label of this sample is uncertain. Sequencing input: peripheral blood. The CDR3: CASSQESGVHNEQFF. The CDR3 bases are TGTGCCAGCAGCCAAGAAAGCGGGGTTCACAATGAGCAGTTCTTC.